These 19 T cell receptor beta chains share one sample of origin, sequenced in a study of T-cell reconstitution after alpha-beta-depleted transplantation in children. Unique molecular identifiers were incorporated into the prepared TCRbeta library. In TCRdb, the PCR reads were re-called with MiXCR into one record per CDR3 protein. Of about 540,000 distinct CDR3 sequences in the sample, 27% were seen once. Sequences were derived from PBMCs, sampled before TCRalphabeta/CD19-depleted stem cell transplant. These receptors came from a boy younger than two with Wiskott-Aldrich syndrome, due to receive a stem cell transplant.

The DNA of the CDR3 is TGCAGTGCTGCTGGACGGGACAGGGTGGCTGGGGCCAACGTCCTGACTTTC. It translates to CSAAGRDRVAGANVLTF. The chain carries TRBV20-1 and TRBJ2-6; 9 nucleotides align to TRBD1. CDR1 and CDR2 (germline): DFQATT, SNEGSKA (reference sequence). This CDR3 has 17 residues. Trimming removed 5 bases from V and 2 bases from J; junction bases left unmatched: 10.

V and J are TRBV7-2 and TRBJ2-7; tentatively, D is TRBD1 or TRBD2 (5 bases each). The CDR3 sequence is 16 residues long. Trimming left V 1 base short and J 0 bases short, with 13 bases between. The germline CDR1 and CDR2 sequences are SGHTA and FQGNSA. The CDR3 DNA reads TGTGCCAGCAGCTTAGTGTCAGGGACCTCCTCCTACGAGCAGTACTTC. As protein: CASSLVSGTSSYEQYF.

This chain joins TRBV10-3 and TRBJ2-5; 10 bases align to TRBD1. Unmatched junction bases numbered 3, after V lost 10 bases and J lost 1 base. Germline assignment: CDR1 ENHRY and CDR2 SYGVKD. The CDR3 loop spans 13 amino acids. The CDR3 region is CATGTGVQETQYF. DNA of the CDR3: TGTGCCACGGGGACAGGGGTCCAAGAGACCCAGTACTTC.

This sequence joins TRBV5-1 and TRBJ2-6, with D possibly TRBD2 on 5 matching bases. The CDR3 length is 15 residues. Germline CDR1 SGHRS, CDR2 YFSETQ. Trimming removed 4 bases from V and 0 bases from J, with 8 bases in between. The CDR3 spells CASSPDFSGANVLTF. CDR3 sequence (DNA): TGCGCCAGCAGCCCGGACTTCTCTGGGGCCAACGTCCTGACTTTC. The full variable domain, its missing parts supplied by reference TRBV5-1 and TRBJ2-6, is KAGVTQTPRYLIKTRGQQVTLSCSPISGHRSVSWYQQTPGQGLQFLFEYFSETQRNKGNFPGRFSGRQFSNSRSEMNVSTLELGDSALYLCASSPDFSGANVLTFGAGSRLTVL.

This clonotype was seen more than once but under ten times. This chain joins TRBV6-2 or TRBV6-3 and TRBJ2-1, with 7 bases lining up with TRBD2. The V segment lost 7 bases and the J segment 5 bases; nucleotides outside the gene matches: 11. The CDR3 has 15 amino acids. Germline V gene sequence: CDR1 MNHEY, CDR2 SVGEGT. The CDR3 region has the DNA TGTGCCAGCACAGCCGACTGGGGGAGGGACAATGAGCAGTTCTTC. Its protein product is CASTADWGRDNEQFF.

This clonotype has more than one count but fewer than ten. The V call is TRBV5-1, the J call TRBJ2-1, with 7 bases that match TRBD1. The germline CDR1 and CDR2 sequences are SGHRS and YFSETQ. The CDR3 has 14 residues. The V and J ends lost 4 bases and 8 bases, in that order; junction bases with no gene match: 9. The CDR3 DNA sequence: TGCGCCAGCAGCCCTAAGACAGGGAGTGATGAGCAGTTCTTC. It codes for CASSPKTGSDEQFF.

The chain is built from TRBV5-4 and TRBJ2-5, with TRBD2 matching 8 bases. The V gene's germline CDR1 is SGHNT and CDR2 YYREEE (reference sequence). The CDR3 runs 14 residues. Unmatched junction bases numbered 4, after V lost 0 bases and J lost 6 bases. The CDR3 DNA follows: TGTGCCAGCAGCTTGGGTAGCGGGGTGAAGACCCAGTACTTC. This translates into CASSLGSGVKTQYF. Drawing the rest from reference TRBV5-4 and TRBJ2-5, the complete variable domain is ETGVTQSPTHLIKTRGQQVTLRCSSQSGHNTVSWYQQALGQGPQFIFQYYREEENGRGNFPPRFSGLQFPNYSSELNVNALELDDSALYLCASSLGSGVKTQYFGPGTRLLVL.

This clonotype was seen repeatedly, ten times or more. The chain uses TRBV7-8 and TRBJ2-1; 7 nucleotides align to TRBD2. Germline trimming cut 5 bases from V and 2 bases from J; bases unmatched to any gene: 3. Looked up from germline, CDR1 is SGHVS and CDR2 is FQNEAQ. The CDR3 is 14 residues long. This chain's CDR3 is CASSLGLPYNEQFF. The CDR3 coding sequence is TGTGCCAGCAGCCTGGGACTACCCTACAATGAGCAGTTCTTC.

This clonotype appeared a single time. V and J are TRBV7-9 and TRBJ2-7; the match to TRBD1 covers 8 bases. J gave up 2 bases and V 1 base, and 10 bases lay outside the gene matches. Germline CDR1 SEHNR, CDR2 FQNEAQ (reference sequence). The CDR3 has 17 amino acids. This CDR3 is CASSLEFRGRTPYEQYF. The DNA of the CDR3 is TGTGCCAGCAGCTTAGAGTTCAGGGGGCGCACGCCCTACGAGCAGTACTTC.

This clonotype has a handful of counts. The J gene is TRBJ1-6, the V gene TRBV28, with D maybe TRBD1 (6 bases). The V end was cut by 4 bases, the J end by 7 bases, with 8 bases between. Per the germline V gene, CDR1 is MDHEN and CDR2 is SYDVKM. The CDR3 runs 13 residues. The chain's CDR3 is CASSSQGNSPLHF. The CDR3, as DNA: TGTGCCAGCAGTTCCCAGGGGAATTCACCCCTCCACTTT.

This clonotype was seen only a few times. The chain combines TRBV5-5 with TRBJ2-5; D gene uncertain. Looked up from germline, CDR1 is SGHKS and CDR2 is YYEKEE (reference sequence). CDR3 length equals 14 residues. V shed 5 bases and J shed 3 bases, with 14 bases lying between them. DNA for the CDR3: TGTGCCAGCAGAATTACCCCGGCGGAAGAGACCCAGTACTTC. Translating gives CASRITPAEETQYF.

This chain joins TRBV12-3 or TRBV12-4 and TRBJ2-3; 8 bases are a match to TRBD1. This CDR3 is 14 amino acids long. The junction had 3 bases not matched to a gene; V was cut back by 5 bases and J by 2 bases. The CDR3 sequence: CASSVDRDTDTQYF. The CDR3 DNA reads as TGTGCCAGCAGTGTGGACAGGGACACAGATACGCAGTATTTT.

The rearrangement joins TRBV12-3 or TRBV12-4 to TRBJ2-1; 16 bases align to TRBD2. This CDR3 is built from 19 residues. Losses at the gene ends were 7 bases for V and 0 bases for J; bases not matched to a gene: 9. The CDR3 DNA reads TGTGCCAGCAAGAAGACCGGGACTAGCGGGAGGGGCTCCTACAATGAGCAGTTCTTC. It codes for CASKKTGTSGRGSYNEQFF.

This clonotype showed up just a few times. J is TRBJ2-1 and V is TRBV11-2, with TRBD2 identical over 8 bases. Trimming took 6 bases from V and 0 from J; bases not matched to a gene: 13. CDR3 length: 18 amino acids. Germline V lookup: CDR1 SGHAT, CDR2 FQNNGV. The CDR3 bases are TGTGCCAGCAGACTGACTAGCGAAAAGGGTAGCTCCTACAATGAGCAGTTCTTC. As protein: CASRLTSEKGSSYNEQFF.

V is TRBV21-1 and J is TRBJ2-1; TRBD2 is taken as the D call from the table, unchecked against the DNA. TRBV21-1 is shown as a pseudogene. CDR3 length: 18 residues. As DNA, the CDR3 is TGTGCCAGCAGCAAAGACGGGGATGTAGCGGGGACCTACAATGAGCAGTTCTTC. Residues: CASSKDGDVAGTYNEQFF.

The genes are TRBV7-2 and TRBJ2-3, with 10 bases identical to TRBD2. Trimming at V came to 11 bases and at J to 6 bases, leaving 11 bases not matched to a gene. The CDR3 is 14 residues long. The germline V gene encodes CDR1 SGHTA and CDR2 FQGNSA. The CDR3 loop reads CACTELAGKDTQYF. In nucleotides, the CDR3 is TGTGCCTGCACGGAACTAGCGGGAAAGGATACGCAGTATTTT.

Only a few counts were recorded for this clonotype. The chain combines TRBV29-1 with TRBJ2-1; D unresolved. The CDR3 spans 8 residues. CDR1 and CDR2 (germline): SQVTM, ANQGSEA. Trimming left V 1 base short and J 16 bases short, with 5 bases between. As DNA, the CDR3 is TGCAGCGTTGAAGGACTTTTCTTC. Its protein product is CSVEGLFF.

The chain has TRBV5-1 and TRBJ2-3; 8 nucleotides align to TRBD2. CDR3 size: 19 residues. Trimming took 0 bases from V and 2 from J; bases not matched to a gene: 14. Germline loops: CDR1 SGHRS, CDR2 YFSETQ. Here the CDR3 DNA reads TGCGCCAGCAGCTTGGGACTATTGGCGGGAGGTTCGTTCACAGATACGCAGTATTTT. It codes for CASSLGLLAGGSFTDTQYF.

This clonotype was counted between two and nine times. The chain links TRBV6-2 or TRBV6-3 to TRBJ2-7; D is undetermined. Looked up from germline, CDR1 is MNHEY and CDR2 is SVGEGT. The CDR3 loop spans 14 amino acids. With 0 bases removed from V and 4 bases from J, the gap between germline ends came to 10 bases. CDR3 sequence reads: CASSYSALPYEQYF. The CDR3, as DNA: TGTGCCAGCAGTTACTCGGCCCTCCCTTACGAGCAGTACTTC.